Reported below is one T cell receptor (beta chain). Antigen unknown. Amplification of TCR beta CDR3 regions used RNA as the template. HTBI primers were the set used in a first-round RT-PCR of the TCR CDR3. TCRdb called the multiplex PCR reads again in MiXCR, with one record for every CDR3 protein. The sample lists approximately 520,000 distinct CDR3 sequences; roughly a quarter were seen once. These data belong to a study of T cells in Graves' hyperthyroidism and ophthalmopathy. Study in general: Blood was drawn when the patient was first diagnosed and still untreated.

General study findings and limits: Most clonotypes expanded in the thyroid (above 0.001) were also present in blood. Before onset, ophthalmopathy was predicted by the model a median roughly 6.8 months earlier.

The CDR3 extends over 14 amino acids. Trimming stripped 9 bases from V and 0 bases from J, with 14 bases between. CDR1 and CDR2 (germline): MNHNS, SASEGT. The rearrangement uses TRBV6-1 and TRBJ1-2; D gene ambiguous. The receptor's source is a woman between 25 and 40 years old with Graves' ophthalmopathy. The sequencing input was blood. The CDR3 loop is CASSMRQTNYGYTF. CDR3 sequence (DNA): TGTGCCAGTAGTATGCGGCAGACTAACTATGGCTACACCTTC.